Each of the 16 T cell receptor beta chains below was sequenced from the same sample in a study of T-cell reconstitution after alpha-beta-depleted transplantation in children. Preparation of the TCRbeta library involved a method that used unique molecular identifiers. MiXCR, run by TCRdb on the PCR reads, gives a single entry per CDR3 protein. Here the sample spans about 830,000 distinct CDR3 sequences, 15% to 20% being singletons. The input for sequencing was PBMCs, mostly from graft donor cells, taken 360 days after TCRalphabeta/CD19-depleted stem cell transplant. Receptors were obtained from a male patient aged 10-17 years who had a stem cell transplant for acute lymphoblastic leukemia, so the T cells may come from the graft donor.

The V gene is TRBV20-1, the J gene TRBJ2-7; the match to TRBD2 covers 7 bases. CDR3 length: 14 residues. The ends lost 4 bases at V and 2 bases at J; junction bases unmatched: 8. Germline V gene sequence: CDR1 DFQATT, CDR2 SNEGSKA (reference sequence). CDR3 sequence reads: CSATYRLAPYEQYF. CDR3 coding DNA: TGCAGTGCTACCTACCGACTAGCCCCCTACGAGCAGTACTTC.

This clonotype was found many times. The chain has TRBV25-1 and TRBJ2-7; the D gene is possibly TRBD1 (5 bases). Per the germline V gene, CDR1 is MGHDK and CDR2 is SYGVNS. V gave up 3 bases and J gave up 5 bases, with 14 bases separating them. The CDR3 runs 14 residues. The CDR3 reads CASSDDDFRDEQYF. The CDR3 coding sequence is TGTGCCAGCAGTGACGATGATTTCAGGGACGAGCAGTACTTC.

The CDR3 nucleotides read TGCGCCAGCAGCTTGGATCCGGGACTTCTTTACAATGAGCAGTTCTTC. It encodes CASSLDPGLLYNEQFF. The chain recombines TRBV5-1 with TRBJ2-1, with D possibly TRBD2 on 6 matching bases. Germline loops: CDR1 SGHRS, CDR2 YFSETQ. Trimming shortened V by 0 bases and J by 4 bases, and 14 bases separated the two germline ends. This CDR3 has 16 residues.

In this sample, this clonotype turned up many times. The gene calls are TRBV5-1 and TRBJ2-1; 8 nucleotides line up with TRBD1. The CDR3 totals 15 residues. CDR1 is SGHRS, CDR2 YFSETQ, per germline. V lost 2 bases, J lost 4 bases, and 5 bases stayed unmatched. This CDR3 reads CASSLITGGYNEQFF. In DNA, the CDR3 is TGCGCCAGCAGCTTAATTACAGGGGGATACAATGAGCAGTTCTTC.

DNA for the CDR3: TGTGCCAGCAGTTTCGGGCAGCCCCAGGAGACCCAGTACTTC. As protein: CASSFGQPQETQYF. This chain joins TRBV12-3 or TRBV12-4 and TRBJ2-5; unclear D gene. This CDR3 spans 14 amino acids. V lost 3 bases and J 5 bases, leaving 13 bases between the germline ends.

This clonotype was detected many times. The V gene is TRBV5-1, the J gene TRBJ2-7; D not resolved. Trimming took off 0 bases at V and 3 bases at J, with 7 bases between the two ends. The germline V gene encodes CDR1 SGHRS and CDR2 YFSETQ. CDR3 length equals 13 residues. The CDR3 region has the DNA TGCGCCAGCAGCTTGGCCCCCCTCTACGAGCAGTACTTC. This gives the protein CASSLAPLYEQYF.

The chain links TRBV12-3 or TRBV12-4 to TRBJ2-4, with 8 bases lining up with TRBD2. The ends lost 5 bases at V and 0 bases at J; junction bases unmatched: 12. The CDR3 extends over 18 amino acids. CDR3 bases: TGTGCCAGCAGTGGGTGGGTAGCGGGGCCACTAGCCAAAAACATTCAGTACTTC. This encodes CASSGWVAGPLAKNIQYF.

The rearrangement uses TRBV5-5 and TRBJ2-4; D tentatively reads TRBD1 or TRBD2 (6 bases each). The V gene's germline CDR1 is SGHKS and CDR2 YYEKEE (reference sequence). CDR3 size: 14 residues. Trimming took off 1 base at V and 11 bases at J, with 16 bases between the two ends. CDR3 in amino acids: CASSLSTGRGVQYF. The DNA for the CDR3 is TGTGCCAGCAGCTTGTCTACAGGGCGGGGCGTTCAGTACTTC.

This clonotype was seen many times. CDR3 amino acids: CASSSGTGGYEQYF. The DNA for the CDR3 is TGCGCCAGCAGCTCCGGGACAGGAGGCTACGAGCAGTACTTC. The chain employs TRBV5-1 and TRBJ2-7; 8 positions agree with TRBD1. The CDR3 length is 14 residues. Per the germline V gene, CDR1 is SGHRS and CDR2 is YFSETQ. V was pared by 3 bases and J by 3 bases, with 5 bases of the junction left unmatched.

Ten or more counts support this clonotype. The rearrangement links TRBV5-1 to TRBJ2-7, with D unresolved. CDR1 is SGHRS, CDR2 YFSETQ, per germline. V was clipped by 1 base and J by 2 bases, with 7 bases between them. The length of the CDR3 is 13 residues. CDR3 amino acids: CASSLSVPYEQYF. CDR3 nucleotides: TGCGCCAGCAGCTTGTCAGTGCCCTACGAGCAGTACTTC.

CDR3 loop: CASSPGLAGGGINEQFF. Here the CDR3 DNA reads TGCGCCAGCAGCCCGGGACTAGCGGGCGGTGGGATTAATGAGCAGTTCTTC. This rearrangement joins TRBV5-1 to TRBJ2-1, with 12 nucleotides matching TRBD2. This CDR3 has 17 residues. Germline CDR1 is SGHRS and CDR2 is YFSETQ. J lost 7 bases, V lost 4 bases, and 12 bases had no gene match.

The chain joins TRBV7-8 to TRBJ2-7; 8 bases are shared with TRBD2. This CDR3 is built from 17 residues. Per germline, CDR1 SGHVS and CDR2 FQNEAQ. Trimming removed 2 bases from V and 2 bases from J; junction bases left unmatched: 11. The CDR3 spells CASSLLPSGYIAYEQYF. CDR3 sequence (DNA): TGTGCCAGCAGCTTACTCCCTAGCGGGTACATCGCCTACGAGCAGTACTTC. The full variable domain, in which reference TRBV7-8 and TRBJ2-7 provide the parts outside the CDR3, is GAGVSQSPRYKVAKRGQDVALRCDPISGHVSLFWYQQALGQGPEFLTYFQNEAQLDKSGLPSDRFFAERPEGSVSTLKIQRTQQEDSAVYLCASSLLPSGYIAYEQYFGPGTRLTVT.

Ten or more counts support this clonotype. The rearrangement joins TRBV27 to TRBJ2-2; no reliable D call. The CDR3 runs 13 residues. Trimming took 4 bases from V and 1 from J, leaving 4 bases between them. The germline gives CDR1 MNHEY, CDR2 SMNVEV (reference sequence). CDR3 coding DNA: TGTGCCAGCAGTTCAGGGAACACCGGGGAGCTGTTTTTT. Translated: CASSSGNTGELFF.

The chain joins TRBV11-2 to TRBJ1-5; D gene uncertain. This CDR3 region has 13 residues. The germline gives CDR1 SGHAT, CDR2 FQNNGV. V lost 9 bases and J 2 bases, leaving 11 bases between the germline ends. The chain's CDR3 is CASSYFGNQPQHF. The CDR3 nucleotides read TGTGCCAGTAGTTATTTCGGCAATCAGCCCCAGCATTTT.

V is TRBV5-6 and J is TRBJ2-1; perhaps TRBD2 as D (6 bases). Germline V lookup: CDR1 SGHDT, CDR2 YYEEEE. With 4 bases removed from V and 0 bases from J, the gap between germline ends came to 14 bases. The CDR3 loop spans 16 amino acids. For the CDR3, the DNA is TGTGCCAGCAGCCTGATACGGGGGAGCTCCTACAATGAGCAGTTCTTC. This sequence encodes CASSLIRGSSYNEQFF.

This clonotype has ten or more counts. This chain connects TRBV21-1 to TRBJ1-5. TRBV21-1 is labeled a pseudogene. This CDR3 spans 16 amino acids. The CDR3 sequence: CASRNLDHNSNQPQHF. The CDR3 DNA sequence: TGTGCCAGCAGAAACCTGGACCACAATAGCAATCAGCCCCAGCATTTT.